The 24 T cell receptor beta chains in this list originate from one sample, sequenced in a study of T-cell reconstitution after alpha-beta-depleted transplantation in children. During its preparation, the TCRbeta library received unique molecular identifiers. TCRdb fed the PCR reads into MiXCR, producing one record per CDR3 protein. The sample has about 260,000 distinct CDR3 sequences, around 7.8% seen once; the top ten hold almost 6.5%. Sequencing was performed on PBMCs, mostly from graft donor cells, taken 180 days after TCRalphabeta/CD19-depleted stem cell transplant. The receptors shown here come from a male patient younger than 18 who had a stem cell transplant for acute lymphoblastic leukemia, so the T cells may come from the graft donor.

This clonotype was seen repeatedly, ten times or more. As DNA, the CDR3 is TGTGCCAGCAGCTTGGTGGGTCTAGCGGGGGCAACAGATACGCAGTATTTT. Translating gives CASSLVGLAGATDTQYF. The chain combines TRBV5-4 with TRBJ2-3; TRBD2 matches at 10 bases. The CDR3 is 17 amino acids. The J segment lost 3 bases and the V segment lost 0 bases, leaving 7 bases of the junction unmatched. The germline gives CDR1 SGHNT, CDR2 YYREEE (reference sequence).

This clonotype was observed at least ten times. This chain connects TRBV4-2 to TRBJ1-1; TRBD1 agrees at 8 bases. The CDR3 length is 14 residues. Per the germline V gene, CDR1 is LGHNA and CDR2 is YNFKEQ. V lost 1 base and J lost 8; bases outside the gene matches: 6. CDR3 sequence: CASSQGDRSQEAFF. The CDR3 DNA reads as TGTGCCAGCAGCCAAGGGGACAGGTCGCAAGAAGCTTTCTTT.

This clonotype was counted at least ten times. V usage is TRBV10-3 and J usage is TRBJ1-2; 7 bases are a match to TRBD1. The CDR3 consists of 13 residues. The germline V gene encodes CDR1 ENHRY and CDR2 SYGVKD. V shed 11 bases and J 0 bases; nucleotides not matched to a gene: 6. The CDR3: CAGSGGTNYGYTF. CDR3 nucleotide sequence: TGTGCCGGCTCAGGGGGAACTAACTATGGCTACACCTTC.

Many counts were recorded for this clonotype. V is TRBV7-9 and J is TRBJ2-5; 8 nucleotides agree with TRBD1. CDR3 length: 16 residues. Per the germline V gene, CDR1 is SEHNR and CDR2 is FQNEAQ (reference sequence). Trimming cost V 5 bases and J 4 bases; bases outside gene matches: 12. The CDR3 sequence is CASSRRTGLGGETQYF. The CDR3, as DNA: TGTGCCAGCAGCCGTAGGACAGGGTTGGGGGGAGAGACCCAGTACTTC.

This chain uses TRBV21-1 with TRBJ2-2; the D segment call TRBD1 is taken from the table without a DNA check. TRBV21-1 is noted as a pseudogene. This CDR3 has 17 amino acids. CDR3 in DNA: TGTGCCAGCAGCAAAGAAGGTTGGGGGAAGAACACCGGGGACCTGTTTTTT. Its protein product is CASSKEGWGKNTGDLFF.

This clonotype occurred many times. In DNA, the CDR3 is TGTGCCAGCAGTTCCGTACAGGGACCCAACACCGGGGAGCTGTTTTTT. As protein: CASSSVQGPNTGELFF. The J gene is TRBJ2-2, the V gene TRBV6-5; D is perhaps TRBD1 (6 bases). The CDR3 has 16 residues. CDR1 and CDR2 from the germline V gene are MNHEY and SVGAGI. Deletions cut 4 bases from V and 2 bases from J, with 14 bases between.

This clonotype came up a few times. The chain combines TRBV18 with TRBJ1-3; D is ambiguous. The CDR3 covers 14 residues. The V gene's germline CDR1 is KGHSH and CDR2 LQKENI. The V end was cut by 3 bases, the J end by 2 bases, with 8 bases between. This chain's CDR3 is CASSPDLPGNTIYF. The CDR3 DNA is TGTGCCAGCTCACCGGATCTTCCTGGAAACACCATATATTTT.

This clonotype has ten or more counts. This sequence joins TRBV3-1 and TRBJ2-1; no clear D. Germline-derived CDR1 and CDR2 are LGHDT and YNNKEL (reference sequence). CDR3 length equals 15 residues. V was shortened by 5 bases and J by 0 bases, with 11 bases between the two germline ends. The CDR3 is CASSLDPSSYNEQFF. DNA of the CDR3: TGTGCCAGCAGCTTGGACCCGAGCTCCTACAATGAGCAGTTCTTC.

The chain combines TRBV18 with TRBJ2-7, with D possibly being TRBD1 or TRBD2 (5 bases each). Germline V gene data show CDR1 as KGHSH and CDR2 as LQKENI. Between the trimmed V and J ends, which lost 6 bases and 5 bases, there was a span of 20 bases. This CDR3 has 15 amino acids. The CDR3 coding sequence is TGTGCCAGCTCCCAAGTGGGGACCGGGGCCCACGAGCAGTACTTC. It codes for CASSQVGTGAHEQYF.

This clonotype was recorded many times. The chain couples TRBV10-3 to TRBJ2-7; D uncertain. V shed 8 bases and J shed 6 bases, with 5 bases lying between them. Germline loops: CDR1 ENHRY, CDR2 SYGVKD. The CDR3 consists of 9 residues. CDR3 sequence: CAIGSEQYF. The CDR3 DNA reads TGTGCCATCGGGTCCGAGCAGTACTTC.

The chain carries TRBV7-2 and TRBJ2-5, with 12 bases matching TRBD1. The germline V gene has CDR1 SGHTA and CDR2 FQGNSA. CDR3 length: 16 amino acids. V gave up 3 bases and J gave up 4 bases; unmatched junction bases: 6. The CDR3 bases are TGTGCCAGCAGCTTCGGGGACAGGGGGCGCGTAGAGACCCAGTACTTC. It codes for CASSFGDRGRVETQYF.

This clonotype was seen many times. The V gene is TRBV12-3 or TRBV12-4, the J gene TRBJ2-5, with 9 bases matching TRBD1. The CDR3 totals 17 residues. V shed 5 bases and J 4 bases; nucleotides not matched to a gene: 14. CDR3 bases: TGTGCCAGCAGTACCCTCGACAGGGGGAGGAAAGGAGAGACCCAGTACTTC. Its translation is CASSTLDRGRKGETQYF.

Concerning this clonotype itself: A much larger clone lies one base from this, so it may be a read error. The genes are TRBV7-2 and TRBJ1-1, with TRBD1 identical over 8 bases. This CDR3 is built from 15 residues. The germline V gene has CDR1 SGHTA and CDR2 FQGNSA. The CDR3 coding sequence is TGTGTCAGCAGCTTTTCTATGGACAGGGCAAGCAGAGCTTTCTTT. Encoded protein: CVSSFSMDRASRAFF.

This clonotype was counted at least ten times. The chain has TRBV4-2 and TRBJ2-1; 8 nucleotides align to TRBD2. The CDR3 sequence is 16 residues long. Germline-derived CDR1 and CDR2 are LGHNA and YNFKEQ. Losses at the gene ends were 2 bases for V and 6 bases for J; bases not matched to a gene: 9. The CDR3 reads CASSQSSRGDLNEQFF. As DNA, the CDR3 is TGTGCCAGCAGCCAATCTTCGCGGGGGGACCTCAATGAGCAGTTCTTC.

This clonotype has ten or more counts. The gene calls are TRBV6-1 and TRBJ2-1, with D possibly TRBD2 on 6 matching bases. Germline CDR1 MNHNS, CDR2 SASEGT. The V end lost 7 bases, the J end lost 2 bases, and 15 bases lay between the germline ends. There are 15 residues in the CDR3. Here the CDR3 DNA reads TGTGCCAGCACCCCCCCCACGGGGGCCTACAATGAGCAGTTCTTC. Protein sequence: CASTPPTGAYNEQFF.

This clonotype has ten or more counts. The CDR3 is CASSWWDYRRSRNQPQHF. In DNA form, the CDR3 reads TGTGCCAGCAGTTGGTGGGACTACAGGAGATCCAGGAATCAGCCCCAGCATTTT. The V call is TRBV28, the J call TRBJ1-5, with D perhaps TRBD1 (5 bases). The CDR3 spans 18 residues. V was cut by 4 bases and J by 4 bases, with 23 bases left in between. The germline V gene encodes CDR1 MDHEN and CDR2 SYDVKM.

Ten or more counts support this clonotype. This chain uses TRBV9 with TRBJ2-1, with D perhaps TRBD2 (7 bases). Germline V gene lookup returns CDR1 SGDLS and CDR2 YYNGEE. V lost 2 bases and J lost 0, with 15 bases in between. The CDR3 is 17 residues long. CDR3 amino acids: CASSVDSGASSYNEQFF. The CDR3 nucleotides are TGTGCCAGCAGCGTGGACAGCGGGGCCAGCTCCTACAATGAGCAGTTCTTC.

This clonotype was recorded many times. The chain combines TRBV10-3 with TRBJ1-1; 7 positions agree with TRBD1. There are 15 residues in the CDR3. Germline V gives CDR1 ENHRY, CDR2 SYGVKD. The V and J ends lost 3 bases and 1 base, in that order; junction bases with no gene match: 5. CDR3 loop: CAISDPGQKNTEAFF. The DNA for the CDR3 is TGTGCCATCAGTGACCCGGGACAGAAGAACACTGAAGCTTTCTTT.

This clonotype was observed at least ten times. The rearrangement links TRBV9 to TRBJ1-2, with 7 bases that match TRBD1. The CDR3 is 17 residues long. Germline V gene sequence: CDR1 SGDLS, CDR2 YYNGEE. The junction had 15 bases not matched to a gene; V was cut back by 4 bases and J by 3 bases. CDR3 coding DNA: TGTGCCAGCAGCACCACAGACTTACCGGGACAGCACTATGGCTACACCTTC. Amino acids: CASSTTDLPGQHYGYTF.

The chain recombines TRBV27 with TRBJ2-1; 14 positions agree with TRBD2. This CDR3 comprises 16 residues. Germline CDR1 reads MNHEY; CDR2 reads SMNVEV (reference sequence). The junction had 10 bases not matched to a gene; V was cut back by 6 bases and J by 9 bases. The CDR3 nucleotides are TGTGCCAGCAGGCGACTAGCGGGGGGGGTGGTGGGTGAGCAGTTCTTC. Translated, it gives CASRRLAGGVVGEQFF.

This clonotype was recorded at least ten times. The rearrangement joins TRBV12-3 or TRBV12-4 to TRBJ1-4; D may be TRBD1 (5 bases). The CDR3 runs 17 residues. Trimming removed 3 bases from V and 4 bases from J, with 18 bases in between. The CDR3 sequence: CASSFSGEGRSNEKLFF. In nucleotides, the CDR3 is TGTGCCAGCAGTTTTTCCGGGGAGGGACGGAGTAATGAAAAACTGTTTTTT.

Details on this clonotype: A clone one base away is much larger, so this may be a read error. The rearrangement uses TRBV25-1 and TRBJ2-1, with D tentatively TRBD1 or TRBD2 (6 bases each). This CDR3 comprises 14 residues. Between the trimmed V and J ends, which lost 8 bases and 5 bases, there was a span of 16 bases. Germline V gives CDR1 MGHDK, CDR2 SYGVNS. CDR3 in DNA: TGTGCCAGCGCGGGACATGGGTTCCACAATGAGCAGTTCTTC. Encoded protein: CASAGHGFHNEQFF.

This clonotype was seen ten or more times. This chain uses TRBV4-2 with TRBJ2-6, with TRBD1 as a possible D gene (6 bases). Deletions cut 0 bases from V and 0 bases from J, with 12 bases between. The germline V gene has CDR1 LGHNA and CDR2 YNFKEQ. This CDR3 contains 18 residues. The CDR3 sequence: CASSQEPAQGSGANVLTF. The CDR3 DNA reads TGTGCCAGCAGCCAAGAACCGGCACAGGGCTCTGGGGCCAACGTCCTGACTTTC.

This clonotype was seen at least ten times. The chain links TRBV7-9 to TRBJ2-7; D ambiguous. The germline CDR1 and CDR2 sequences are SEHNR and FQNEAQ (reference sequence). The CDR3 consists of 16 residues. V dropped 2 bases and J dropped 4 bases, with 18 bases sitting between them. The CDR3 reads CASSLLSVGKPYEQYF. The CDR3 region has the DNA TGTGCCAGCAGCTTACTTTCAGTGGGGAAGCCATACGAGCAGTACTTC.